This paragraph reports one T cell receptor (beta chain). This clonotype was counted ten times or more. The target of this receptor is not known. Base qualities are missing; no much larger clone stands one base away. The data are from a study of human T cells and chemical hapten exposure (dated by TCRdb to 2020 to 2022). Regarding the study in general: Libraries were pooled for sequencing, and per-sample TCR yields varied mainly because of small differences in library volumes within the pool. This study followed changes in the peripheral blood TCR repertoire in vivo during primary and secondary sensitization of alopecia patients to the hapten diphenylcyclopropenone (DPC). Each blood RNA sample was used to sequence both TCR alpha and TCR beta chains.

To prepare the library, 5' RACE was applied. TCRdb shows the sequencer as Illumina MiSeq. Library preparation attached unique molecular identifiers to individual cDNA molecules for quantitative, reproducible TCR counting. The published analysis was carried out like this. A median of roughly 98,000 TCRs per sample was observed, with a range of about 23,224 to 690,600. The Decombinator software suite was used to annotate V, J and CDR3 in the TCR reads. Every sample was subsampled to the same number of TCRs (28,000) for the PS versus PT1 abundance plots. TCRs were defined as expanded if absent before sensitization and observed at least eight times at the 2-week time point. Through fastp at Q25 and MiXCR, TCRdb rebuilt clones from the public reads, retaining in-frame beta chains. Every distinct CDR3 protein forms one entry, paired with its most common genes and DNA. The V and J calls shown here were made by TCRdb, not taken from the authors' results. This sample is represented by some 150,000 distinct CDR3 sequences; over 3.5% of them were singletons. The top ten hold 1.3% to 1.5% of the sample.

Unfractionated whole blood was collected in Tempus Blood RNA tubes, and total RNA was extracted from that blood. A few healthy volunteers were used as TCR sequencing controls and were bled at day 0, 2 weeks and 6 weeks. Points the paper makes about the study in general: After repeated subsampling, the strength of the expansion versus patch-test correlation and the threshold at which it became significant changed. DPC sensitization did not change how many TCRs were above 1 in 1000 frequency, and no evidence was found of alterations in global repertoire structure.

Trimming takes 10 bases from V and 3 bases from J, and the germline ends sit 10 bases apart. The germline V gene specifies MNHEY as CDR1 and SVGAGI as CDR2. Reading from cysteine to phenylalanine, the CDR3 counts 11 amino acids. This entry keeps only the CDR3 DNA: 33 bases, framed from base 1. This TCR was recovered from a female donor in good health. The chain joins TRBV6-5 to TRBJ2-7; the D gene remains uncertain. The nucleotide sequence is TGTGCCACCCGCGTCTACTACGAGCAGTACTTC. It translates to CATRVYYEQYF.